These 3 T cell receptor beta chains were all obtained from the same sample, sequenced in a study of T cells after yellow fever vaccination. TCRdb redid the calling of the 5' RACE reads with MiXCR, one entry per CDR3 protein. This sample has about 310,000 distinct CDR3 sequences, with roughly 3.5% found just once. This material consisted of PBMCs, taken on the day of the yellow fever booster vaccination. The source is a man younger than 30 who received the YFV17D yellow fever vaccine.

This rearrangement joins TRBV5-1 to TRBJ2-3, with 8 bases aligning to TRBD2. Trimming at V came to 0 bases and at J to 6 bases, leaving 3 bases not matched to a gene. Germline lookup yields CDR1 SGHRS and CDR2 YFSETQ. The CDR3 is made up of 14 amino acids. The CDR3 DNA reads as TGCGCCAGCAGCTTGGCGGGGGGGGACGATACGCAGTATTTT. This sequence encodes CASSLAGGDDTQYF.

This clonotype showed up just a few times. The CDR3 loop is CASSLSWGGEKLFF. The CDR3 DNA reads as TGTGCCAGCAGCCTGTCCTGGGGAGGTGAAAAACTGTTTTTT. V gene TRBV11-2 combines with J gene TRBJ1-4; no reliable D call. CDR1 and CDR2 from the germline V gene are SGHAT and FQNNGV. V was clipped by 5 bases and J by 7 bases, with 14 bases between them. There are 14 residues in the CDR3. Using reference TRBV11-2 and TRBJ1-4 for the parts outside the CDR3, the full variable domain is EAGVAQSPRYKIIEKRQSVAFWCNPISGHATLYWYQQILGQGPKLLIQFQNNGVVDDSQLPKDRFSAERLKGVDSTLKIQPAKLEDSAVYLCASSLSWGGEKLFFGSGTQLSVL.

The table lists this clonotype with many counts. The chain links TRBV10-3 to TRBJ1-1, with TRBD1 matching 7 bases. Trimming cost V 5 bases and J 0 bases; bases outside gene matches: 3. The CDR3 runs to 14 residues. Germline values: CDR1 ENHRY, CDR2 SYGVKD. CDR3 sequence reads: CAISTGALNTEAFF. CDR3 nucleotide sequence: TGTGCCATCAGTACAGGGGCTTTGAACACTGAAGCTTTCTTT.